A single sample gave rise to the 22 T cell receptor beta chains below, sequenced in a study of PD-1 blockade in classical Hodgkin lymphoma. The patients all showed relapse after autologous stem cell transplantation, while their brentuximab vedotin exposure varied. Measured with immunoSEQ multiplex PCR; TCRdb has only the in-frame clones, and not every one. Found here are 70,000 to 80,000 clones, 93% of them singletons; the top ten hold around 8.5%. The sequencing here drew on peripheral blood mononuclear cells (PBMCs), taken at baseline. These receptors all come from a human donor with classical Hodgkin lymphoma.

The V gene is TRBV29-1, the J gene TRBJ1-2; D is unclear. The V gene lost 4 bases and the J gene lost 2 bases, with 5 bases spanning the gap. The CDR3 has 11 residues. Germline V gene data show CDR1 as SQVTM and CDR2 as ANQGSEA. As DNA, the CDR3 is TGCAGCGTTGTATCCAACTATGGCTACACCTTC. Its protein is CSVVSNYGYTF.

The chain combines TRBV7-9 with TRBJ2-7, with TRBD2 as a possible D gene (6 bases). Germline V gene sequence: CDR1 SEHNR, CDR2 FQNEAQ (reference sequence). The CDR3 has 16 amino acids. Trimming cost V 5 bases and J 3 bases, with 20 bases left between them. The CDR3 DNA sequence: TGTGCCAGCAGCAACGGGTACCGGGAGTACTTCTACGAGCAGTACTTC. Amino acids: CASSNGYREYFYEQYF.

This clone was recorded only once. The chain is built from TRBV27 and TRBJ1-2; unclear D gene. Germline-derived CDR1 and CDR2 are MNHEY and SMNVEV (reference sequence). V lost 6 bases and J lost 3, with 5 bases in between. The CDR3 has 11 residues. The CDR3 protein is CASRGYYGYTF. CDR3 DNA: TGTGCCAGCAGGGGTTACTATGGCTACACCTTC.

The chain carries TRBV4-1 and TRBJ1-5; 9 bases line up with TRBD1. This CDR3 spans 17 amino acids. In germline, CDR1 is MGHRA, CDR2 YSYEKL. The V gene end was trimmed by 0 bases and the J gene end by 2 bases; junction bases not matched to a gene: 5. CDR3 sequence (DNA): TGCGCCAGCAGCCAAGATTTGGGACAGGGTGGCAATCAGCCCCAGCATTTT. Encoded protein: CASSQDLGQGGNQPQHF.

The J gene is TRBJ1-5, the V gene TRBV19; 8 bases align to TRBD1. Losses at the gene ends were 8 bases for V and 7 bases for J; bases not matched to a gene: 13. Germline values: CDR1 LNHDA, CDR2 SQIVND (reference sequence). CDR3 length: 15 amino acids. The CDR3 protein is CASGATGERSQPQHF. In DNA form, the CDR3 reads TGTGCCAGTGGGGCGACAGGGGAAAGAAGCCAGCCCCAGCATTTT.

This rearrangement joins TRBV18 to TRBJ2-5; D is unresolved. There are 14 residues in the CDR3. The V and J ends lost 1 base and 2 bases respectively, with 8 bases between them. Germline CDR1 and CDR2: KGHSH and LQKENI. CDR3 coding DNA: TGTGCCAGCTCACCACAGCTACAGCAAGAGACCCAGTACTTC. Its translation: CASSPQLQQETQYF. Filled out from reference TRBV18 and TRBJ2-5, the complete variable domain reads NAGVMQNPRHLVRRRGQEARLRCSPMKGHSHVYWYRQLPEEGLKFMVYLQKENIIDESGMPKERFSAEFPKEGPSILRIQQVVRGDSAAYFCASSPQLQQETQYFGPGTRLLVL.

This chain uses TRBV28 with TRBJ1-4; 9 bases line up with TRBD1. In germline, CDR1 is MDHEN, CDR2 SYDVKM. V dropped 5 bases and J dropped 2; count of bases not matched to a gene: 9. The length of the CDR3 is 17 residues. The CDR3 bases are TGTGCCAGCAGTCTGTGGGACAGGGATCCCACTAATGAAAAACTGTTTTTT. Translating gives CASSLWDRDPTNEKLFF.

The J gene is TRBJ2-7, the V gene TRBV4-2; D is undetermined. The CDR3 is 14 amino acids. V was trimmed by 0 bases and J by 4 bases, leaving 10 bases between them. Germline CDR1 and CDR2: LGHNA and YNFKEQ. The CDR3 sequence is CASSQERLSYEQYF. CDR3 sequence (DNA): TGTGCCAGCAGCCAAGAGCGGCTTTCATACGAGCAGTACTTC.

For the CDR3, the DNA is TGTGCCAGCTCACCAAATCAGGGCCAGGAACATGAAAAACTGTTTTTT. Protein: CASSPNQGQEHEKLFF. The V gene is TRBV18, the J gene TRBJ1-4, with D tentatively TRBD1 (5 bases). CDR1 and CDR2 from the germline V gene are KGHSH and LQKENI. CDR3 length equals 16 residues. V lost 2 bases to trimming and J lost 6 bases, with 16 bases between them.

This clone has only one observation. The chain uses TRBV19 and TRBJ2-3, with 9 bases lining up with TRBD1. The ends lost 3 bases at V and 4 bases at J; junction bases unmatched: 5. Germline assignment: CDR1 LNHDA and CDR2 SQIVND (reference sequence). The CDR3 length is 15 residues. CDR3 nucleotides: TGTGCCAGTAGTATTCTGGACAGGGGTTCAGATACGCAGTATTTT. It encodes CASSILDRGSDTQYF.

The chain recombines TRBV7-8 with TRBJ1-1; 11 bases match TRBD1. CDR3 size: 15 residues. In germline, CDR1 is SGHVS, CDR2 FQNEAQ. The ends lost 9 bases at V and 1 base at J; junction bases unmatched: 7. The CDR3 DNA reads as TGTGCCAGGTCCCGGGACAGGGGGACGAACACTGAAGCTTTCTTT. Encoded protein: CARSRDRGTNTEAFF.

This clone has more than one count but fewer than ten. The V call is TRBV27, the J call TRBJ2-7; TRBD1 agrees at 7 bases. This CDR3 is 16 amino acids long. V was clipped by 6 bases and J by 2 bases; unmatched bases: 13. CDR1 is MNHEY, CDR2 SMNVEV, per germline (reference sequence). This CDR3 reads CASSWASGQLAYEQYF. The CDR3 DNA is TGTGCCAGCAGCTGGGCCTCGGGACAGCTGGCCTACGAGCAGTACTTC.

The CDR3 sequence: CASSIGDRGTEAFF. The CDR3, as DNA: TGTGCCAGTAGTATAGGCGACAGGGGGACTGAAGCTTTCTTT. The chain has TRBV19 and TRBJ1-1, with 9 bases that match TRBD1. V lost 1 base and J lost 5; bases outside the gene matches: 2. This CDR3 has 14 residues. Germline V CDR1 and CDR2: LNHDA, SQIVND (reference sequence).

The rearrangement joins TRBV7-9 to TRBJ2-7, with D perhaps TRBD2 (6 bases). V was shortened by 3 bases and J by 9 bases, with 12 bases between the two germline ends. The length of the CDR3 is 12 residues. Per germline, CDR1 SEHNR and CDR2 FQNEAQ (reference sequence). The DNA of the CDR3 is TGTGCCAGCAGCTTGGAGGGATTAGGGCAGTACTTC. Its protein product is CASSLEGLGQYF.

In this sample, this clone turned up once. The chain combines TRBV2 with TRBJ2-5; D remains unclear. The CDR3 runs to 11 residues. Germline V gene data show CDR1 as SNHLY and CDR2 as FYNNEI. Trimming left V 6 bases short and J 4 bases short, with 6 bases between. The CDR3 reads CASRVGETQYF. DNA for the CDR3: TGTGCCAGCAGGGTTGGAGAGACCCAGTACTTC.

The genes are TRBV10-2 and TRBJ2-7, with unresolved D. The CDR3 runs to 12 residues. The germline CDR1 and CDR2 sequences are WSHSY and SAAADI. V was cut by 8 bases and J by 4 bases, with 12 bases left in between. DNA for the CDR3: TGCGCCAGCTTAGTGGAACCTTACGAGCAGTACTTC. Protein product: CASLVEPYEQYF.

This chain connects TRBV20-1 to TRBJ2-3, with 7 bases that match TRBD2. This CDR3 spans 11 amino acids. From germline, CDR1 is DFQATT and CDR2 SNEGSKA (reference sequence). V lost 5 bases and J lost 5; bases outside the gene matches: 1. Here the CDR3 DNA reads TGCAGTGCTGGCGGGGGAGATACGCAGTATTTT. Protein product: CSAGGGDTQYF.

The J gene is TRBJ2-1, the V gene TRBV28; 13 bases agree with TRBD2. Germline V lookup: CDR1 MDHEN, CDR2 SYDVKM. The CDR3 is 20 amino acids. Trimming removed 8 bases from V and 0 bases from J; junction bases left unmatched: 16. The CDR3 is CASPSLQGTSGVSSYNEQFF. The CDR3 DNA reads as TGTGCCAGCCCGTCCCTACAGGGGACTAGCGGGGTCAGCTCCTACAATGAGCAGTTCTTC.

The genes are TRBV5-4 and TRBJ2-7, with TRBD2 matching over 7 bases. The ends lost 6 bases at V and 6 bases at J; junction bases unmatched: 9. The CDR3 has 13 amino acids. Germline values: CDR1 SGHNT, CDR2 YYREEE (reference sequence). The CDR3 DNA reads TGTGCCAGCATGCCCCGCCCGGGAGGCGAGCAGTACTTC. Its protein product is CASMPRPGGEQYF. Complete variable domain (other parts from reference TRBV5-4 and TRBJ2-7): ETGVTQSPTHLIKTRGQQVTLRCSSQSGHNTVSWYQQALGQGPQFIFQYYREEENGRGNFPPRFSGLQFPNYSSELNVNALELDDSALYLCASMPRPGGEQYFGPGTRLTVT.

This rearrangement joins TRBV27 to TRBJ2-7; TRBD1 or TRBD2 may be the D gene (6 bases each). V was shortened by 3 bases and J by 1 base, with 16 bases between the two germline ends. CDR1 and CDR2 (germline): MNHEY, SMNVEV (reference sequence). This CDR3 has 16 amino acids. This CDR3 reads CASSFIGGSRSYEQYF. CDR3 DNA sequence: TGTGCCAGCAGTTTCATCGGGGGCAGTCGGTCCTACGAGCAGTACTTC.

V is TRBV2 and J is TRBJ2-7, with D possibly TRBD1 on 5 matching bases. The V and J ends lost 7 bases and 6 bases respectively, with 19 bases between them. CDR1 is SNHLY and CDR2 is FYNNEI in the germline V gene. This CDR3 has 14 amino acids. Here the CDR3 reads CASTKGLNPSEQYF. The CDR3 region has the DNA TGTGCCAGCACAAAGGGGCTCAACCCCTCCGAGCAGTACTTC.

This clone was seen more than once but under ten times. The chain links TRBV2 to TRBJ1-5, with 7 positions matching TRBD1. J lost 9 bases, V lost 6 bases, and 8 bases had no gene match. The length of the CDR3 is 13 residues. CDR1 is SNHLY, CDR2 FYNNEI, per germline. The CDR3 region has the DNA TGTGCCAGCAGGCCCCAGGGACAGCCGCCCCAGCATTTT. The encoded protein is CASRPQGQPPQHF.